The 12 T cell receptor beta chains below come from one sample, sequenced in a study of early T cells in non-severe SARS-CoV-2 infection. One entry per CDR3 protein, called by TCRdb with MiXCR from the 5' RACE reads. The sample yields about 69,000 distinct CDR3 sequences, 9.5% seen once. Sequenced material: whole blood. These receptors came from an adult who was a healthcare worker with PCR-confirmed SARS-CoV-2 infection or an uninfected control (not recorded which).

In this sample, this clonotype turned up once. The V and J genes are TRBV28 and TRBJ2-3, with 8 bases identical to TRBD2. The CDR3 spans 18 residues. Unmatched junction bases numbered 15, after V lost 6 bases and J lost 1 base. The germline CDR1 and CDR2 sequences are MDHEN and SYDVKM. CDR3 region: CASSPVSGNAPGTDTQYF. The CDR3, as DNA: TGTGCCAGCAGCCCAGTTAGCGGGAACGCCCCAGGCACAGATACGCAGTATTTT.

This clonotype was seen only a few times. V gene TRBV4-1 combines with J gene TRBJ2-2; no reliable D call. Germline assignment: CDR1 MGHRA and CDR2 YSYEKL. Trimming removed 8 bases from V and 2 bases from J, with 15 bases in between. The CDR3 extends over 15 amino acids. The CDR3 here is CASCQDGFNTGELFF. CDR3 nucleotides: TGCGCCAGCTGTCAGGACGGATTCAACACCGGGGAGCTGTTTTTT.

This clonotype was seen many times. The chain recombines TRBV3-1 with TRBJ2-3; 11 bases are a match to TRBD2. Losses at the gene ends were 5 bases for V and 2 bases for J; bases not matched to a gene: 6. Germline CDR1 LGHDT, CDR2 YNNKEL (reference sequence). This CDR3 is built from 16 residues. CDR3 region: CASSITSGGSTDTQYF. CDR3 nucleotides: TGTGCCAGCAGCATAACTAGCGGGGGATCCACAGATACGCAGTATTTT.

On this clonotype itself: This CDR3 fails to terminate in the conserved phenylalanine or tryptophan, so it likely reflects a read error. This rearrangement joins TRBV19 to TRBJ2-1; D is unresolved. V was trimmed by 5 bases and J by 6 bases, leaving 23 bases between them. The CDR3 has 17 amino acids. Germline CDR1 LNHDA, CDR2 SQIVND (reference sequence). For the CDR3, the DNA is TGTGCCAGTAGTTCCCTTGGCCCGGATAGAGTAAGCAATGAGCAGTTCTCC. Encoded protein: CASSSLGPDRVSNEQFS.

This clonotype was seen a few times. The gene calls are TRBV7-2 and TRBJ2-3; D is unresolved. The V and J ends lost 2 bases and 3 bases respectively, with 3 bases between them. The CDR3 consists of 12 residues. Per germline, CDR1 SGHTA and CDR2 FQGNSA. The chain's CDR3 is CASSLFTDTQYF. The CDR3 nucleotides read TGTGCCAGCAGCTTATTTACAGATACGCAGTATTTT.

This rearrangement joins TRBV24-1 to TRBJ2-1; 11 nucleotides match TRBD2. The CDR3 contains 16 residues. V lost 4 bases, J lost 9 bases, and 10 bases stayed unmatched. The germline CDR1 and CDR2 sequences are KGHDR and SFDVKD. The CDR3: CATSDITSGSTFEQFF. The CDR3 DNA is TGTGCCACCAGTGACATCACTAGCGGGAGTACCTTTGAGCAGTTCTTC.

This clonotype was detected only a few times. The J gene is TRBJ1-4, the V gene TRBV30; TRBD1 matches at 11 bases. From germline, CDR1 is GTSNPN and CDR2 SVGIG (reference sequence). This CDR3 has 14 amino acids. J gave up 7 bases and V 4 bases, and 5 bases lay outside the gene matches. The CDR3 spells CAWTHGTGGEKLFF. CDR3 sequence (DNA): TGTGCCTGGACCCACGGGACAGGGGGTGAAAAACTGTTTTTT.

This rearrangement joins TRBV3-2 to TRBJ2-1; TRBD1 is the table's D call and was not checked against the DNA. TRBV3-2 is shown as a pseudogene. This CDR3 has 17 amino acids. Here the CDR3 DNA reads TGTGCCAGCAGGCTCAGGGGTCGGCGGGCATCCTACAATGAGCAGTTCTTC. Translation: CASRLRGRRASYNEQFF.

Many counts were recorded for this clonotype. The genes are TRBV5-1 and TRBJ2-7; a possible D gene is TRBD1 (6 bases). Germline V lookup: CDR1 SGHRS, CDR2 YFSETQ. The CDR3 totals 12 residues. Trimming stripped 2 bases from V and 6 bases from J, with 9 bases between. The CDR3 DNA follows: TGCGCCAGCAGCTTTAGGGGGAGCGAGCAGTACTTC. Its protein product is CASSFRGSEQYF.

This clonotype was detected ten times or more. The rearrangement joins TRBV6-4 to TRBJ2-1; possible D gene TRBD2, 6 bases. The V end was cut by 5 bases, the J end by 0 bases, with 11 bases between. The CDR3 totals 15 residues. Germline values: CDR1 MRHNA, CDR2 SNTAGT. The CDR3 DNA reads as TGTGCCAGCAGTCTAGCGCTTAGCTCCTACAATGAGCAGTTCTTC. Protein: CASSLALSSYNEQFF.

There are many counts of this clonotype. V is TRBV18 and J is TRBJ2-5; 7 bases are shared with TRBD1. The CDR3 is 13 residues long. Looked up from germline, CDR1 is KGHSH and CDR2 is LQKENI. The V gene end was trimmed by 4 bases and the J gene end by 4 bases; junction bases not matched to a gene: 3. In nucleotides, the CDR3 is TGTGCCAGCTCACTACAGGGGCGAGAGACCCAGTACTTC. It encodes CASSLQGRETQYF.

This clonotype was counted many times. The chain couples TRBV3-1 to TRBJ2-2, with D perhaps TRBD1 (5 bases). The CDR3 is 14 amino acids. Between the trimmed V and J ends, which lost 5 bases and 1 base, there was a span of 8 bases. The germline V gene has CDR1 LGHDT and CDR2 YNNKEL (reference sequence). CDR3 in amino acids: CASSRQRNTGELFF. The DNA for the CDR3 is TGTGCCAGCAGCAGACAGAGGAACACCGGGGAGCTGTTTTTT.